Listed below are T cell receptor beta chains from one sample, sequenced in a study of T-cell reconstitution after alpha-beta-depleted transplantation in children. MiXCR, applied by TCRdb to the PCR reads, yields one record per CDR3 protein. The table lists 200,000 or so distinct CDR3 sequences, approximately 8.4% of them singletons. Material: PBMCs, mostly from graft donor cells, obtained 360 days after TCRalphabeta/CD19-depleted stem cell transplant. These receptors came from a male patient between 2 and 15 years old who had a stem cell transplant for acute myeloid leukemia, so the T cells may come from the graft donor. CDR3s include the opening cysteine and the closing phenylalanine or tryptophan. Fields, in order: CDR3 DNA, CDR3 protein, D gene, V gene, J gene, CDR3 length, clone size. D genes are given only for firm matches. Some rows mark clone size as missing; the rest say once, few, many or name a class of expanded clone.

CDR3nt: TGCAGTGCTAGCACCGCAGGGTCCCTATATGGCTACACCTTC; CDR3aa: CSASTAGSLYGYTF; d_gene: -; v_gene: TRBV20-1; j_gene: TRBJ1-2; len: 14; abundance: -
CDR3nt: TGTGCCAGCAGTCCTAGCGGGAGGGCTAGGGAGCAGTACTTC; CDR3aa: CASSPSGRAREQYF; d_gene: TRBD2; v_gene: TRBV12-3/TRBV12-4; j_gene: TRBJ2-7; len: 14; abundance: many
CDR3nt: TGTGCTAGTGGTAGGACGGGGGTTCTCAACTACGAGCAGTACTTC; CDR3aa: CASGRTGVLNYEQYF; d_gene: -; v_gene: TRBV12-5; j_gene: TRBJ2-7; len: 15; abundance: -
CDR3nt: TGTGCCAGCTCACCAAGGGAGGGGACACAAGAGACCCAGTACTTC; CDR3aa: CASSPREGTQETQYF; d_gene: -; v_gene: TRBV18; j_gene: TRBJ2-5; len: 15; abundance: -
CDR3nt: TGTGCCACCAGTGAGGCACGGCTTATGGAGAGCCAGTACTTC; CDR3aa: CATSEARLMESQYF; d_gene: -; v_gene: TRBV24-1; j_gene: TRBJ2-5; len: 14; abundance: -
CDR3nt: TGTGCCAGCAGGCCAACTAGGATCCAAGAGACCCAGTACTTC; CDR3aa: CASRPTRIQETQYF; d_gene: -; v_gene: TRBV12-3/TRBV12-4; j_gene: TRBJ2-5; len: 14; abundance: many
CDR3nt: TGCAGTGCGAGGGGACAGGGAGGTAATCAGCCCCAGCATTTT; CDR3aa: CSARGQGGNQPQHF; d_gene: TRBD1; v_gene: TRBV20-1; j_gene: TRBJ1-5; len: 14; abundance: many
CDR3nt: TGTGCCATCAGTGAACTCAGGGTCGAGCAGTACTTC; CDR3aa: CAISELRVEQYF; d_gene: -; v_gene: TRBV10-3; j_gene: TRBJ2-7; len: 12; abundance: many
CDR3nt: TGTGCCAGCTCACGCGGGGCCGCCTACAATGAGCAGTTCTTC; CDR3aa: CASSRGAAYNEQFF; d_gene: -; v_gene: TRBV18; j_gene: TRBJ2-1; len: 14; abundance: few
CDR3nt: TGCGCCAGCAGCGTACAGGGTTCCACCGGGGAGCTGTTTTTT; CDR3aa: CASSVQGSTGELFF; d_gene: -; v_gene: TRBV5-1; j_gene: TRBJ2-2; len: 14; abundance: few
CDR3nt: TGTGCCAGCAGCTTAGATCAGGGGGCCTACGAGCAGTACTTC; CDR3aa: CASSLDQGAYEQYF; d_gene: TRBD1; v_gene: TRBV7-6; j_gene: TRBJ2-7; len: 14; abundance: -
CDR3nt: TGCGCCAGCAGCCCCTTTGTCGGACAGGACAACATACTAGCCAAAAACATTCAGTACTTC; CDR3aa: CASSPFVGQDNILAKNIQYF; d_gene: TRBD1; v_gene: TRBV5-1; j_gene: TRBJ2-4; len: 20; abundance: -
CDR3nt: TGTGCCATCAGTGAGTCGGGGACTAGCGGAGGGTATGAGACCCAGTACTTC; CDR3aa: CAISESGTSGGYETQYF; d_gene: TRBD2; v_gene: TRBV10-3; j_gene: TRBJ2-5; len: 17; abundance: few
CDR3nt: TGCAGTGCCCCATCCGGGTGGGATACGCAGTATTTT; CDR3aa: CSAPSGWDTQYF; d_gene: -; v_gene: TRBV20-1; j_gene: TRBJ2-3; len: 12; abundance: -
CDR3nt: TGTGCCAGCAGTTACTCGAAGACAGGGGGATCTGGCTATGGCTACACCTTC; CDR3aa: CASSYSKTGGSGYGYTF; d_gene: TRBD1; v_gene: TRBV6-5; j_gene: TRBJ1-2; len: 17; abundance: many
CDR3nt: TGTGCCAGCAGCGTAGGTGTCCGGAGGGCGAACACCGGGGAGCTGTTTTTT; CDR3aa: CASSVGVRRANTGELFF; d_gene: -; v_gene: TRBV9; j_gene: TRBJ2-2; len: 17; abundance: many
CDR3nt: TGCAGCGTTGTTCGGGGGGCCTCGGGGACCGGGGAGCTGTTTTTT; CDR3aa: CSVVRGASGTGELFF; d_gene: -; v_gene: TRBV29-1; j_gene: TRBJ2-2; len: 15; abundance: many
CDR3nt: TGTGCCAGCAGCTTAGCCTGGACAGGGAACACTGAAGCTTTCTTT; CDR3aa: CASSLAWTGNTEAFF; d_gene: TRBD1; v_gene: TRBV7-9; j_gene: TRBJ1-1; len: 15; abundance: -
CDR3nt: TGTGCCAGCAGCGTAGAATTAACGGGACGGAGCTCCTACAATGAGCAGTTCTTC; CDR3aa: CASSVELTGRSSYNEQFF; d_gene: -; v_gene: TRBV9; j_gene: TRBJ2-1; len: 18; abundance: many
CDR3nt: TGTGCCCAGAAACGACAGGGGACTCAAGAGACCCAGTACTTC; CDR3aa: CAQKRQGTQETQYF; d_gene: TRBD1; v_gene: TRBV30; j_gene: TRBJ2-5; len: 14; abundance: once
CDR3nt: TGTGCCAGCAGTCCAGGGTCGATGGATACGCAGTATTTT; CDR3aa: CASSPGSMDTQYF; d_gene: -; v_gene: TRBV7-2; j_gene: TRBJ2-3; len: 13; abundance: many
CDR3nt: TGTGCCTGGAGTCCGACGCCCGGGACTAGCGGGCATTTT; CDR3aa: CAWSPTPGTSGHF; d_gene: TRBD2; v_gene: TRBV30; j_gene: TRBJ2-3; len: 13; abundance: -
CDR3nt: TGTGCCAGCAGTTTCGTCCAGGGTCCTTTCAACTATGGCTACACCTTC; CDR3aa: CASSFVQGPFNYGYTF; d_gene: -; v_gene: TRBV12-3/TRBV12-4; j_gene: TRBJ1-2; len: 16; abundance: many
CDR3nt: TGTGCCAGCAGTTTTGGGCTAGCTCTAGACGAGCAGTACTTC; CDR3aa: CASSFGLALDEQYF; d_gene: -; v_gene: TRBV12-3/TRBV12-4; j_gene: TRBJ2-7; len: 14; abundance: many
CDR3nt: TGTGCCAGCAGTACGGGACAGGGCTTGGAGACCCAGTACTTC; CDR3aa: CASSTGQGLETQYF; d_gene: TRBD1; v_gene: TRBV12-3/TRBV12-4; j_gene: TRBJ2-5; len: 14; abundance: -
CDR3nt: TGTGCCAGCAGCGAAGGACAGCACCCATATGGCTACACCTTC; CDR3aa: CASSEGQHPYGYTF; d_gene: -; v_gene: TRBV2; j_gene: TRBJ1-2; len: 14; abundance: -
CDR3nt: TGCGCCAGCAGCTTAACTAGTGGGGCTTACAATGAGCAGTTCTTC; CDR3aa: CASSLTSGAYNEQFF; d_gene: -; v_gene: TRBV5-1; j_gene: TRBJ2-1; len: 15; abundance: many
CDR3nt: TGCGCCAGCAGCCAGGGGACAGGGGGCGCGGGAGATACGCAGTATTTT; CDR3aa: CASSQGTGGAGDTQYF; d_gene: TRBD1; v_gene: TRBV4-3; j_gene: TRBJ2-3; len: 16; abundance: -
CDR3nt: TGTGCCATCAGTGAGGGACTAGCGGGACCGGTCCCCTACAATGAGCAGTTCTTC; CDR3aa: CAISEGLAGPVPYNEQFF; d_gene: TRBD2; v_gene: TRBV10-3; j_gene: TRBJ2-1; len: 18; abundance: many
CDR3nt: TGTGCCAGCAGGCGAGAGAATAGCGGGATAGCCAAAAACATTCAGTACTTC; CDR3aa: CASRRENSGIAKNIQYF; d_gene: TRBD2; v_gene: TRBV12-3/TRBV12-4; j_gene: TRBJ2-4; len: 17; abundance: many